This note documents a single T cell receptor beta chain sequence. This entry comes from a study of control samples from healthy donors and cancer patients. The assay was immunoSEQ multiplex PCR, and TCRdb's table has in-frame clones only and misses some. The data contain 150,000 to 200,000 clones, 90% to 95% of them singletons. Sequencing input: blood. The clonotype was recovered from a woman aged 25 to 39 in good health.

The CDR3 coding sequence is TGTGCCAGCAGGAGTGGACGGTCCTATAATTCACCCCTCCACTTT. Its protein is CASRSGRSYNSPLHF. V gene TRBV2 combines with J gene TRBJ1-6; D uncertain. The V end lost 6 bases, the J end lost 1 base, and 10 bases lay between the germline ends. CDR1 and CDR2 (germline): SNHLY, FYNNEI. The CDR3 contains 15 residues.